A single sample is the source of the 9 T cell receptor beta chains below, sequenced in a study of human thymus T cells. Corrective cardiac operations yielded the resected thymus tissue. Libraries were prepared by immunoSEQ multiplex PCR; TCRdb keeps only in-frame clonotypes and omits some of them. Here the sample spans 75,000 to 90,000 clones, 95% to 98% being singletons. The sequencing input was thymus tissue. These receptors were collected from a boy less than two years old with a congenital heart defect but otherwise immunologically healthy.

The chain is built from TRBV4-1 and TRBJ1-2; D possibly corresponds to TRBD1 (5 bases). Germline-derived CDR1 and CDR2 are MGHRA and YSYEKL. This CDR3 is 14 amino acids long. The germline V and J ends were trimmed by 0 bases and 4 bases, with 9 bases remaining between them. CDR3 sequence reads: CASSQDPGGYGYTF. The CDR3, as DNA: TGCGCCAGCAGCCAAGATCCGGGGGGCTATGGCTACACCTTC.

CDR3 amino acids: CASRPGTLSGANVLTF. The DNA for the CDR3 is TGCGCCAGCAGACCCGGGACATTATCTGGGGCCAACGTCCTGACTTTC. V gene TRBV5-1 combines with J gene TRBJ2-6, with D tentatively TRBD1 (6 bases). Trimming removed 5 bases at V and 1 base at J, with 13 bases between. CDR3 size: 16 residues. Germline V lookup: CDR1 SGHRS, CDR2 YFSETQ.

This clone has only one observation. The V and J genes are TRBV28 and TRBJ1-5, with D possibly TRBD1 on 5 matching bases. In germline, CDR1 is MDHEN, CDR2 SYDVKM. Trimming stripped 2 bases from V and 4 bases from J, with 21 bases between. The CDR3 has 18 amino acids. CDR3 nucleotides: TGTGCCAGCAGTTTAGGGGCGCAGGGTGATGGGGGTAATCAGCCCCAGCATTTT. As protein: CASSLGAQGDGGNQPQHF.

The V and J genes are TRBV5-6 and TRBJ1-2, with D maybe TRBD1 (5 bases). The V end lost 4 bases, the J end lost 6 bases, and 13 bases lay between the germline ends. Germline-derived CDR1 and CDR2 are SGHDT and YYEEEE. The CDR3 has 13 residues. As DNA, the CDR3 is TGTGCCAGCAGCCCCCCGGGGGAGGATGGCTACACCTTC. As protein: CASSPPGEDGYTF.

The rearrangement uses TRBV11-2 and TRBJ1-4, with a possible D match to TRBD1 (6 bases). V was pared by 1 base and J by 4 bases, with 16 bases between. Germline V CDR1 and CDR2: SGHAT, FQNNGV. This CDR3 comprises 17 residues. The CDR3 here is CASSLGGLVQGNEKLFF. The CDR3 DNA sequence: TGTGCCAGCAGCTTAGGAGGCTTAGTACAGGGTAATGAAAAACTGTTTTTT.

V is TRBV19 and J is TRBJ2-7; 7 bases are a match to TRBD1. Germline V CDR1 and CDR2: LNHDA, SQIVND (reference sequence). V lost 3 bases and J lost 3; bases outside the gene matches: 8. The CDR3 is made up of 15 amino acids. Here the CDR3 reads CASSMEGGLYYEQYF. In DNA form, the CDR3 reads TGTGCCAGTAGTATGGAAGGGGGCCTTTACTACGAGCAGTACTTC.

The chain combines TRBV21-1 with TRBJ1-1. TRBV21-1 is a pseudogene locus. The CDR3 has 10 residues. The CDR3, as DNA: TGTGCCAGCAGCGGGGTGGGCGCTTTCTTT. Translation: CASSGVGAFF.

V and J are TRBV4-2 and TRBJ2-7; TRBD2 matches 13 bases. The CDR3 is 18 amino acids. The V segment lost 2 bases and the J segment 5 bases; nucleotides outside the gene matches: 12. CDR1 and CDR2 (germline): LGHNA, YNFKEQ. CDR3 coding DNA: TGTGCCAGCAGCCAAAGGGGAAGTACTAGCGGGAGGGGGGACGAGCAGTACTTC. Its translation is CASSQRGSTSGRGDEQYF.

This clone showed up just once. CDR3 nucleotides: TGTGCCAGTAGCTTGGGACAGCCCAAGGGGGAGACCCAGTACTTC. The encoded protein is CASSLGQPKGETQYF. The chain has TRBV19 and TRBJ2-5; 7 nucleotides match TRBD1. The CDR3 is 15 residues long. Germline CDR1 and CDR2: LNHDA and SQIVND (reference sequence). The junction had 12 bases not matched to a gene; V was cut back by 6 bases and J by 5 bases. Variable domain in full (rest from reference TRBV19 and TRBJ2-5): DGGITQSPKYLFRKEGQNVTLSCEQNLNHDAMYWYRQDPGQGLRLIYYSQIVNDFQKGDIAEGYSVSREKKESFPLTVTSAQKNPTAFYLCASSLGQPKGETQYFGPGTRLLVL.